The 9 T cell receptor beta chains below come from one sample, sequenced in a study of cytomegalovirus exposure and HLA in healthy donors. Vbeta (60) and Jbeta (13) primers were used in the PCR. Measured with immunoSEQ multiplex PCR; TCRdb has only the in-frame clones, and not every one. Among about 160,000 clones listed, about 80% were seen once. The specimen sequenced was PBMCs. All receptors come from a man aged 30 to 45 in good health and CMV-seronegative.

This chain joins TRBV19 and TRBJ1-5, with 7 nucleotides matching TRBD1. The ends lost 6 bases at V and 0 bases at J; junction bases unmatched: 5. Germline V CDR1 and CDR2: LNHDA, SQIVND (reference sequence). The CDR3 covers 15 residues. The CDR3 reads CASRPQGHSNQPQHF. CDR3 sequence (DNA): TGTGCCAGTAGACCACAGGGGCATAGCAATCAGCCCCAGCATTTT.

The CDR3 DNA sequence: TGTGCCACCAGCAGAGGCGGGGTCAATTCACCCCTCCACTTT. Encoded protein: CATSRGGVNSPLHF. The chain joins TRBV15 to TRBJ1-6; no reliable D call. Trimming cost V 1 base and J 7 bases, with 8 bases left between them. The CDR3 is 14 residues long. Germline V gene sequence: CDR1 LNHNV, CDR2 YYDKDF (reference sequence).

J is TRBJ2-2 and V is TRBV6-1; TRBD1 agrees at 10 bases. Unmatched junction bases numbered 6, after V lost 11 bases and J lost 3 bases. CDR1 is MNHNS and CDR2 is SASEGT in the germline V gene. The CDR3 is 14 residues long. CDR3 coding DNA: TGTGCCGCCCGGGACAGGGGATACACCGGGGAGCTGTTTTTT. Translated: CAARDRGYTGELFF.

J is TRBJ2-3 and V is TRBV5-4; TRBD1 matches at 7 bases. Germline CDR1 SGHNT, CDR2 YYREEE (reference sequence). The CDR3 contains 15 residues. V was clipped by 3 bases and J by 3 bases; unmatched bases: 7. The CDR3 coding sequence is TGTGCCAGCAGCTCCCCCGGACAGGTAACAGATACGCAGTATTTT. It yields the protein CASSSPGQVTDTQYF.

CDR3 residues: CASRDTLGEQYF. DNA of the CDR3: TGTGCCAGCAGGGACACCCTCGGAGAGCAGTACTTC. The chain carries TRBV6-6 and TRBJ2-7; D may be TRBD1 (5 bases). Germline CDR1 and CDR2: MNHNY and SVGAGI (reference sequence). Between the trimmed V and J ends, which lost 6 bases and 7 bases, there was a span of 13 bases. CDR3 length equals 12 residues.

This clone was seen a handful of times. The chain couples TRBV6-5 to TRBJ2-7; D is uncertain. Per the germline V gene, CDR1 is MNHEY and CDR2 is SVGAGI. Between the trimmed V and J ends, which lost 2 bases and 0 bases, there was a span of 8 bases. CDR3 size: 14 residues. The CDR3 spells CASSYDTDSYEQYF. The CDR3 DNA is TGTGCCAGCAGTTACGACACAGACTCCTACGAGCAGTACTTC.

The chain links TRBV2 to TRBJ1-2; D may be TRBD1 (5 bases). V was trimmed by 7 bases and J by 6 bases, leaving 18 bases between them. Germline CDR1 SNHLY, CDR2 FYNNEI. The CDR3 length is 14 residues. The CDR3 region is CASIGVLGLHGYTF. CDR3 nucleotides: TGTGCCAGCATAGGGGTTTTGGGGTTACATGGCTACACCTTC.

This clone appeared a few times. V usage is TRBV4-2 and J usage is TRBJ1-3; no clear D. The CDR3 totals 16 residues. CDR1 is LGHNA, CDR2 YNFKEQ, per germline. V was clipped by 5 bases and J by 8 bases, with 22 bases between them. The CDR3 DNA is TGTGCCAGCAGCACCCTCCGAGGGCAGAATCCGGACACCATATATTTT. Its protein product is CASSTLRGQNPDTIYF.

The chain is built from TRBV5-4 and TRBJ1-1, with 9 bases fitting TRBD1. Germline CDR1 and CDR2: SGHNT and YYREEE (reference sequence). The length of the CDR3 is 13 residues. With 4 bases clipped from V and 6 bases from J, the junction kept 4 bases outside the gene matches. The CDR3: CASSRDRVAEAFF. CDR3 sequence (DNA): TGTGCCAGCAGCCGGGACAGGGTTGCTGAAGCTTTCTTT.